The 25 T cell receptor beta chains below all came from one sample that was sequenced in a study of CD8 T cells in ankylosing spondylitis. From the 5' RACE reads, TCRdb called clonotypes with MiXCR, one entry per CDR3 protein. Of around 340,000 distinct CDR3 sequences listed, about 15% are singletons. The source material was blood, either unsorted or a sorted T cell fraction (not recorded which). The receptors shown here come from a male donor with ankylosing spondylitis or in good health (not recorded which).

The CDR3 loop reads CSARDPRGGFQETQYF. CDR3 nucleotides: TGCAGTGCTAGAGATCCTAGGGGGGGATTCCAAGAGACCCAGTACTTC. V is TRBV20-1 and J is TRBJ2-5, with D perhaps matching TRBD2 (7 bases). From germline, CDR1 is DFQATT and CDR2 SNEGSKA (reference sequence). This CDR3 spans 16 amino acids. Trimming stripped 0 bases from V and 1 base from J, with 15 bases between.

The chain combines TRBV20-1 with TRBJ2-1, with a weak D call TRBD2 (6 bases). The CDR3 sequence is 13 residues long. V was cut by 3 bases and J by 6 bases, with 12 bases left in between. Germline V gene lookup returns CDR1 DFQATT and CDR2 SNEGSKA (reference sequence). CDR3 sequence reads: CSARNGGTNEQFF. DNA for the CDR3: TGCAGTGCTAGGAATGGCGGGACCAATGAGCAGTTCTTC.

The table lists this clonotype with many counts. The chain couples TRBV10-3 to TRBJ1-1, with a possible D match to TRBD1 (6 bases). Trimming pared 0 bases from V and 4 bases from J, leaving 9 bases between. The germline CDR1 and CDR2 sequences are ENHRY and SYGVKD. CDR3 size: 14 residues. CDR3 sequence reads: CAISESEGVTEAFF. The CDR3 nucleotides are TGTGCCATCAGTGAGTCGGAGGGGGTCACTGAAGCTTTCTTT.

The CDR3 region is CASSFYATGGGYTF. The CDR3 region has the DNA TGTGCCAGCAGTTTCTATGCCACAGGAGGAGGCTACACCTTC. The chain recombines TRBV27 with TRBJ1-2; possible D gene TRBD1, 5 bases. The V end was cut by 3 bases, the J end by 8 bases, with 16 bases between. This CDR3 is 14 amino acids long. CDR1 is MNHEY and CDR2 is SMNVEV in the germline V gene (reference sequence).

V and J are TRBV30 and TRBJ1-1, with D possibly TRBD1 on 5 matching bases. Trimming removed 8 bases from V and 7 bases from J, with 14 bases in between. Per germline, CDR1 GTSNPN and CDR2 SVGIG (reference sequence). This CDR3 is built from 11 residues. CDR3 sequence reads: CAGGRAGEAFF. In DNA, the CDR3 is TGTGCCGGGGGGAGGGCCGGTGAAGCTTTCTTT. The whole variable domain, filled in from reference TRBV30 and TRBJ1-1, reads SQTIHQWPATLVQPVGSPLSLECTVEGTSNPNLYWYRQAAGRGLQLLFYSVGIGQISSEVPQNLSASRPQDRQFILSSKKLLLSDSGFYLCAGGRAGEAFFGQGTRLTVV.

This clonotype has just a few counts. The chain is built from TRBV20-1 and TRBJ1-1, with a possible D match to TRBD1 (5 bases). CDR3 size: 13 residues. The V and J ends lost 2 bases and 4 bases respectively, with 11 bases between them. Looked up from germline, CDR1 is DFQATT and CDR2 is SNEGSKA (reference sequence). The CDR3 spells CSARSGWSTEAFF. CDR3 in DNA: TGCAGTGCTAGATCAGGGTGGAGCACTGAAGCTTTCTTT.

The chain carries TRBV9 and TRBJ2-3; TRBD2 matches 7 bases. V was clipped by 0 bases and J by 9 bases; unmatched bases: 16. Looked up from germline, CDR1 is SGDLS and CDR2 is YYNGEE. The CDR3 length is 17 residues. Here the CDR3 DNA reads TGTGCCAGCAGCGTAGGAGCCCTCGGGGCGGGGGTGGGCACGCAGTATTTT. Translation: CASSVGALGAGVGTQYF.

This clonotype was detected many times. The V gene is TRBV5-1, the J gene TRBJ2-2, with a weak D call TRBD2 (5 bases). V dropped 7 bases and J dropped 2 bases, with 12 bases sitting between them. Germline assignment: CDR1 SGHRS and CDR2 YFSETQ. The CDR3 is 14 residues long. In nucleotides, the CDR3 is TGCGCCAGCGGCCGGGATCCAAACACCGGGGAGCTGTTTTTT. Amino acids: CASGRDPNTGELFF.

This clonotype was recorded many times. Here the CDR3 DNA reads TGCAGCGTTGTCTGGGCTTATGGCTACACCTTC. This translates into CSVVWAYGYTF. V and J are TRBV29-1 and TRBJ1-2; D gene uncertain. Germline CDR1 is SQVTM and CDR2 is ANQGSEA. Trimming shortened V by 4 bases and J by 5 bases, and 8 bases separated the two germline ends. The CDR3 is 11 amino acids.

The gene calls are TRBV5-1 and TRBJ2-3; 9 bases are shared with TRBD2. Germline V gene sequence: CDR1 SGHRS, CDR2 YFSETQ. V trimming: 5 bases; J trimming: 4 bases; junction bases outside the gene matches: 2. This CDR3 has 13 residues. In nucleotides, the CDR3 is TGCGCCAGCAGTAAGCGGGGGGCAGATACGCAGTATTTT. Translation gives CASSKRGADTQYF. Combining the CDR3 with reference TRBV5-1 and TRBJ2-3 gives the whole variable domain KAGVTQTPRYLIKTRGQQVTLSCSPISGHRSVSWYQQTPGQGLQFLFEYFSETQRNKGNFPGRFSGRQFSNSRSEMNVSTLELGDSALYLCASSKRGADTQYFGPGTRLTVL.

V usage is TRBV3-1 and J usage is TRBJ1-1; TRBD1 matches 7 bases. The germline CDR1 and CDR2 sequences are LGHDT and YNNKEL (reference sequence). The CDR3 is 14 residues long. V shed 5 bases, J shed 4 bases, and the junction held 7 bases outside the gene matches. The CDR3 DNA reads TGTGCCAGCAGCGCCTCAGGGGGGATCACTGAAGCTTTCTTT. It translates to CASSASGGITEAFF.

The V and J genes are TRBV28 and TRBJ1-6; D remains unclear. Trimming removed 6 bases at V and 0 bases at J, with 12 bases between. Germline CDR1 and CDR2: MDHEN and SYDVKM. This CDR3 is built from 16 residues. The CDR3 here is CASSAGGSSYNSPLHF. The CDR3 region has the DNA TGTGCCAGCAGCGCCGGTGGGAGCTCCTATAATTCACCCCTCCACTTT. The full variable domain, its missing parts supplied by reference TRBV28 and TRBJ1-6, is DVKVTQSSRYLVKRTGEKVFLECVQDMDHENMFWYRQDPGLGLRLIYFSYDVKMKEKGDIPEGYSVSREKKERFSLILESASTNQTSMYLCASSAGGSSYNSPLHFGNGTRLTVT.

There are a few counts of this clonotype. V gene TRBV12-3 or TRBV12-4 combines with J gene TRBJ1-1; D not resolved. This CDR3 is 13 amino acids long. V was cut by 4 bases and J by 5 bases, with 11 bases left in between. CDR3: CASSSGPGTEAFF. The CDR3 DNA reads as TGTGCCAGCAGTTCGGGCCCTGGGACTGAAGCTTTCTTT.

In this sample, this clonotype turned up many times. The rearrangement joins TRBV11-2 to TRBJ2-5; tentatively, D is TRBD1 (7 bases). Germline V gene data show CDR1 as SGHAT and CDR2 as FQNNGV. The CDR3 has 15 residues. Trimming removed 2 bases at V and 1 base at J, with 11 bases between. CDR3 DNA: TGTGCCAGCAGCTTACAGGGGGGAGCCCAAGAGACCCAGTACTTC. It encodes CASSLQGGAQETQYF.

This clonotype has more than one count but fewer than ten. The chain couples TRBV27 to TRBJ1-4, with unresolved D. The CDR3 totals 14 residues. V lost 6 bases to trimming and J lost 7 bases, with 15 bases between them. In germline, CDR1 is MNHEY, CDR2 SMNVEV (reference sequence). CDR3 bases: TGTGCCAGCAGCCCCGAGTATGGTTCTGAAAAACTGTTTTTT. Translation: CASSPEYGSEKLFF.

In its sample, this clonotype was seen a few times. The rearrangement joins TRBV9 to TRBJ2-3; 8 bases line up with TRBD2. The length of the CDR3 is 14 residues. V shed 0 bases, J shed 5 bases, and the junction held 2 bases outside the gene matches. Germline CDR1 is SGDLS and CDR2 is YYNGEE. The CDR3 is CASSVEAGGDTQYF. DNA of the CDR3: TGTGCCAGCAGCGTAGAGGCGGGGGGAGATACGCAGTATTTT.

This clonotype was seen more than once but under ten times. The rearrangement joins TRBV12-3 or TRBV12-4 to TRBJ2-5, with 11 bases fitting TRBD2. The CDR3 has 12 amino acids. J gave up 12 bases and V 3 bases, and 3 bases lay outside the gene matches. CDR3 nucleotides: TGTGCCAGCAGTTTTAGCGGGGGGGCCGAGTACTTC. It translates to CASSFSGGAEYF.

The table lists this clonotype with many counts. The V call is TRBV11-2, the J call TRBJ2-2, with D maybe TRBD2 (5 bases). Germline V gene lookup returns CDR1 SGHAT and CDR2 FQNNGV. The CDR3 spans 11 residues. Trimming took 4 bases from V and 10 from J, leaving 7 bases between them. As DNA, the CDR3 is TGTGCCAGCAGCTCGGGATTGGAGCTGTTTTTT. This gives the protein CASSSGLELFF.

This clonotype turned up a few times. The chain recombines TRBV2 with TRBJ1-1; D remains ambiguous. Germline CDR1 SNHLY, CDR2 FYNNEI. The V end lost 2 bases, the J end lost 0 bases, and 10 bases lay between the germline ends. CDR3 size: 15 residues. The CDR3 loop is CASSEPGSLNTEAFF. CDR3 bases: TGTGCCAGCAGTGAACCGGGGTCCTTGAACACTGAAGCTTTCTTT.

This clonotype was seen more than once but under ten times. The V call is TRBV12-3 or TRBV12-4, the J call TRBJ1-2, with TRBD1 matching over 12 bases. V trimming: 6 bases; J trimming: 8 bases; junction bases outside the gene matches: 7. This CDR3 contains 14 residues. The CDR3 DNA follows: TGTGCCAGCAGGATTCCCGGGACAGGGGGCGGCTACACCTTC. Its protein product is CASRIPGTGGGYTF.

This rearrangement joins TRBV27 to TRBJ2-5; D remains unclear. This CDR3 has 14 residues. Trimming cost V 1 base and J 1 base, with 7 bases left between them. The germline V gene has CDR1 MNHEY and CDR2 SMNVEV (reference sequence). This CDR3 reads CASSLLGFQETQYF. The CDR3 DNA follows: TGTGCCAGCAGTTTATTGGGGTTCCAAGAGACCCAGTACTTC.

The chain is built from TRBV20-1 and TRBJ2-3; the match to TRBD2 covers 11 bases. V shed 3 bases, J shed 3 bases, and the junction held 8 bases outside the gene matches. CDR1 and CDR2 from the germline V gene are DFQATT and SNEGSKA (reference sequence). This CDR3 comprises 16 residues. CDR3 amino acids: CSASLTSGSPTDTQYF. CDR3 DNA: TGCAGTGCTAGCTTAACTAGCGGGAGTCCGACAGATACGCAGTATTTT.

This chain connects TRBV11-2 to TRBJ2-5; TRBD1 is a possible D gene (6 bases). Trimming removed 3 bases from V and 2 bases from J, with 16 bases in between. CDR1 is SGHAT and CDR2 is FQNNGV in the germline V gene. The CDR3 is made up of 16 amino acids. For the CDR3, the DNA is TGTGCCAGCAGCTTCGTCCAGGGGACACAACAAGAGACCCAGTACTTC. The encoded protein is CASSFVQGTQQETQYF. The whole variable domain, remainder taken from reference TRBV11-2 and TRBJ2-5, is EAGVAQSPRYKIIEKRQSVAFWCNPISGHATLYWYQQILGQGPKLLIQFQNNGVVDDSQLPKDRFSAERLKGVDSTLKIQPAKLEDSAVYLCASSFVQGTQQETQYFGPGTRLLVL.

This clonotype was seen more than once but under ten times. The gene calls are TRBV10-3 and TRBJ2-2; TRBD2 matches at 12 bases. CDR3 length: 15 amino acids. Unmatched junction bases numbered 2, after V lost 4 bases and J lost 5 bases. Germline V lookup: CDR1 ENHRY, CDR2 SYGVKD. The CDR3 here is CAISGTSGKTGELFF. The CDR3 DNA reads TGTGCCATCAGTGGGACTAGCGGGAAGACCGGGGAGCTGTTTTTT.

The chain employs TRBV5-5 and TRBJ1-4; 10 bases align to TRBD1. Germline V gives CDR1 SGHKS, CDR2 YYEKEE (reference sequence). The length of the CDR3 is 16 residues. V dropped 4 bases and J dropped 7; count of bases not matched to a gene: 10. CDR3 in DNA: TGTGCCAGCAGCAAGACAGGGGGCGCGATAGGTGAAAAACTGTTTTTT. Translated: CASSKTGGAIGEKLFF.